This is a list of T cell receptor beta chains from one sample in a study of blood T cell repertoires in COVID-19. Method: immunoSEQ multiplex PCR; TCRdb's copy keeps in-frame clones and lacks some. This table holds 390,000 or so clones, less than 90% found once. The specimen sequenced was PBMCs or T cells enriched from blood (not recorded which). The receptors were sampled from a woman aged 45-60 years who had recovered from COVID-19. The CDR3 runs from the conserved cysteine through the conserved F or W. Each record gives: clone size, V gene, D gene, J gene, CDR3 protein, CDR3 DNA. A D gene is named only where the DNA matches it firmly. Some rows mark clone size as missing; the rest say once, few, many or name a class of expanded clone.

clone size: NA
V gene: TRBV6-4
D gene: TRBD1
J gene: TRBJ1-2
CDR3 protein: CASSDEAGGVGYTF
CDR3 DNA: TGTGCCAGCAGTGACGAGGCAGGGGGCGTCGGCTACACCTTC

clone size: few
V gene: TRBV5-1
D gene: TRBD1
J gene: TRBJ1-1
CDR3 protein: CASTRVNRGVGTEAFF
CDR3 DNA: TGCGCCAGCACCCGCGTCAACAGGGGTGTGGGCACTGAAGCTTTCTTT

clone size: NA
V gene: TRBV7-9
D gene: NA
J gene: TRBJ1-5
CDR3 protein: CASSLAGGTSTPQHF
CDR3 DNA: TGTGCCAGCAGCTTAGCCGGGGGGACCTCAACGCCCCAGCATTTT

clone size: NA
V gene: TRBV6-4
D gene: TRBD2
J gene: TRBJ2-1
CDR3 protein: CASSDFGTSGVNEQFF
CDR3 DNA: TGTGCCAGCAGTGACTTCGGGACTAGCGGGGTAAATGAGCAGTTCTTC

clone size: NA
V gene: TRBV2
D gene: NA
J gene: TRBJ1-5
CDR3 protein: CASRSYSNQPQHF
CDR3 DNA: TGTGCCAGCAGGAGTTATAGCAATCAGCCCCAGCATTTT

clone size: NA
V gene: TRBV3-1/TRBV3-2
D gene: NA
J gene: TRBJ1-3
CDR3 protein: CASTSLGGSGNTIYF
CDR3 DNA: TGTGCCAGCACCTCCCTGGGGGGCTCTGGAAACACCATATATTTT

clone size: once
V gene: TRBV7-2
D gene: TRBD2
J gene: TRBJ2-1
CDR3 protein: CASSSNGGSSYNEQFF
CDR3 DNA: TGTGCCAGCAGCAGTAACGGGGGGAGCTCCTACAATGAGCAGTTCTTC

clone size: NA
V gene: TRBV7-9
D gene: TRBD1
J gene: TRBJ1-1
CDR3 protein: CASSSTGGGEAFF
CDR3 DNA: TGTGCCAGCAGCTCGACAGGGGGCGGTGAAGCTTTCTTT

clone size: NA
V gene: TRBV18
D gene: NA
J gene: TRBJ2-2
CDR3 protein: CASSPTDTGELFF
CDR3 DNA: TGTGCCAGCTCCCCGACAGATACCGGGGAGCTGTTTTTT

clone size: few
V gene: TRBV19
D gene: TRBD1
J gene: TRBJ1-3
CDR3 protein: CASSTQGGAGNTIYF
CDR3 DNA: TGTGCCAGTAGTACCCAGGGGGGAGCTGGAAACACCATATATTTT

clone size: NA
V gene: TRBV5-1
D gene: NA
J gene: TRBJ2-2
CDR3 protein: CASSLDATGELFF
CDR3 DNA: TGCGCCAGCAGCTTGGACGCGACCGGGGAGCTGTTTTTT

clone size: once
V gene: TRBV7-9
D gene: TRBD1
J gene: TRBJ2-7
CDR3 protein: CASSPIGQGRVYEQYF
CDR3 DNA: TGTGCCAGCAGCCCTATCGGACAGGGTCGGGTCTACGAGCAGTACTTC

clone size: once
V gene: TRBV7-3
D gene: TRBD2
J gene: TRBJ2-3
CDR3 protein: CASSPTSGTDTQYF
CDR3 DNA: TGTGCCAGCAGCCCCACTAGCGGCACAGATACGCAGTATTTT